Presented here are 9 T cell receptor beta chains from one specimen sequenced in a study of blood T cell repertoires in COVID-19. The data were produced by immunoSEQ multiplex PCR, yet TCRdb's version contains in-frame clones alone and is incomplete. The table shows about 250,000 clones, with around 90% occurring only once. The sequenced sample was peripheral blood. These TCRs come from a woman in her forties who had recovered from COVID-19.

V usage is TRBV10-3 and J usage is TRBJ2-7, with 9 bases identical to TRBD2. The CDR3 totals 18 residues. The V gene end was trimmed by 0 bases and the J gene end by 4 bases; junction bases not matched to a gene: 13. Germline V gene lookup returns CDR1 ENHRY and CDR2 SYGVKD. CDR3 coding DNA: TGTGCCATCAGTGAGTCGGATGGGTTAGCGGGAGAGGCGTACGAGCAGTACTTC. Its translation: CAISESDGLAGEAYEQYF.

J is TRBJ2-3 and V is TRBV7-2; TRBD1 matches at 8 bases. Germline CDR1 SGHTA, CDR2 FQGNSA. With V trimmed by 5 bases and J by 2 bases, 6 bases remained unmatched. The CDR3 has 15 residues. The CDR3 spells CASSARQGNTDTQYF. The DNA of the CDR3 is TGTGCCAGCAGCGCGAGACAGGGGAACACAGATACGCAGTATTTT.

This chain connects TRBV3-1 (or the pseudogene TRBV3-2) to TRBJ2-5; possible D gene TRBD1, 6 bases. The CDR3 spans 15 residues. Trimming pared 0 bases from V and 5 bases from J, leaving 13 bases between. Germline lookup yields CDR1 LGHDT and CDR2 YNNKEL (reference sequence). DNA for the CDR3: TGTGCCAGCAGCCAAGATCAACAGGGATTGGAGACCCAGTACTTC. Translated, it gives CASSQDQQGLETQYF.

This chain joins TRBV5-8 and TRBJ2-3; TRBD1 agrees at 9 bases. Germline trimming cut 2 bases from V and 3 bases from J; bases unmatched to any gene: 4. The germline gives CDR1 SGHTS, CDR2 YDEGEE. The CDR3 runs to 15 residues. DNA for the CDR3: TGTGCCAGCAGCTTTGTCGGGACAGGGACAGATACGCAGTATTTT. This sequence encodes CASSFVGTGTDTQYF.

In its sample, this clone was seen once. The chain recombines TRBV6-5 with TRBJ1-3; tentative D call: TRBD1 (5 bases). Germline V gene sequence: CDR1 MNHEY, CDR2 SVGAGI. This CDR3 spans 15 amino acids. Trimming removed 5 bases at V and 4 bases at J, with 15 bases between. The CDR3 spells CASSPSGTWGNTIYF. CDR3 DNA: TGTGCCAGCAGTCCCTCCGGGACTTGGGGAAACACCATATATTTT.

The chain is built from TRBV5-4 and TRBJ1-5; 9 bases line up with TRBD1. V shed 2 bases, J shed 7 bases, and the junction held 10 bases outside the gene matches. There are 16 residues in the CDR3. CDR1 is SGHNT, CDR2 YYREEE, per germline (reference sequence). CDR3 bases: TGTGCCAGCAGCTTAGGACCGGGACAGGGTCAGCAGCCCCAGCATTTT. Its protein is CASSLGPGQGQQPQHF.

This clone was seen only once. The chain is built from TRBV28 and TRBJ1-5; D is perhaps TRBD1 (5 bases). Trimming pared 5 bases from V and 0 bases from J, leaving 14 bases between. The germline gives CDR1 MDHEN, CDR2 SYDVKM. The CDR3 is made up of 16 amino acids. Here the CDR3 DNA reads TGTGCCAGCAGTCGTTCGGGGGGGAGTAGCAATCAGCCCCAGCATTTT. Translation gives CASSRSGGSSNQPQHF.

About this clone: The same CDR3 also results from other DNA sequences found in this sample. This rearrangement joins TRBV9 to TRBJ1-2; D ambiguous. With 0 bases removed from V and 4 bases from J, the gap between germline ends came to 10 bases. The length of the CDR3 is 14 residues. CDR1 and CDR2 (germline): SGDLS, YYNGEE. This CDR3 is CASSVGLGVYGYTF. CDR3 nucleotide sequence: TGTGCCAGCAGCGTAGGTCTAGGTGTCTATGGCTACACCTTC.

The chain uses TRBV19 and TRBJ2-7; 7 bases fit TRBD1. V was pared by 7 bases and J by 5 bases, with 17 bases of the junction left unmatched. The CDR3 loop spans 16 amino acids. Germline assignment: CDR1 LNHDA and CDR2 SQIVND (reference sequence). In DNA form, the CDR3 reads TGTGCCAGTAAACGTACTTTCGGGACAGACGGGGACGAGCAGTACTTC. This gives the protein CASKRTFGTDGDEQYF.